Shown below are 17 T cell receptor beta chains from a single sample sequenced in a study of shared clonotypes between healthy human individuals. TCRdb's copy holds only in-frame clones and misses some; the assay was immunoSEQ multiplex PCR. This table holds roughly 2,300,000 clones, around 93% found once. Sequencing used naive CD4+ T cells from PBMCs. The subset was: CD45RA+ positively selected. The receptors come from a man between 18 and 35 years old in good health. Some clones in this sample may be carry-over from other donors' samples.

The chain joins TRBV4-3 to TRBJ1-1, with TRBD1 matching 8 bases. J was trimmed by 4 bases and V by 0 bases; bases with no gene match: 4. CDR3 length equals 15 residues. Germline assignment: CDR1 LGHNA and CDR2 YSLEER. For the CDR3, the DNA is TGCGCCAGCAGCCAAGACCCCAGGGGGCGCACTGAAGCTTTCTTT. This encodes CASSQDPRGRTEAFF.

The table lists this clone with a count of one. The CDR3 DNA reads as TGTGCCAGCAATACTCCAGGGTCCAATCAGCCCCAGCATTTT. It is translated as CASNTPGSNQPQHF. This chain joins TRBV28 and TRBJ1-5; D is perhaps TRBD1 (5 bases). The V end was cut by 7 bases, the J end by 3 bases, with 13 bases between. CDR1 is MDHEN and CDR2 is SYDVKM in the germline V gene. This CDR3 spans 14 amino acids.

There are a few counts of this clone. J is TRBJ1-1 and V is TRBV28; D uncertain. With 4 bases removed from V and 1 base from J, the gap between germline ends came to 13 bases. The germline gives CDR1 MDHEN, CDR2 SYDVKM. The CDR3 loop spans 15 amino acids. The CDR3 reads CASSSPSIGNTEAFF. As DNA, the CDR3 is TGTGCCAGCAGTTCACCCTCCATCGGGAACACTGAAGCTTTCTTT.

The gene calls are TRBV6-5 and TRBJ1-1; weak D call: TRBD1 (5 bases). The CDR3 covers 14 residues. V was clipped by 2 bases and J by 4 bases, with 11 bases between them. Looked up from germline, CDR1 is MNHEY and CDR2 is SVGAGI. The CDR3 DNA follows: TGTGCCAGCAGTTACCTGGGGGTCCGCACTGAAGCTTTCTTT. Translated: CASSYLGVRTEAFF.

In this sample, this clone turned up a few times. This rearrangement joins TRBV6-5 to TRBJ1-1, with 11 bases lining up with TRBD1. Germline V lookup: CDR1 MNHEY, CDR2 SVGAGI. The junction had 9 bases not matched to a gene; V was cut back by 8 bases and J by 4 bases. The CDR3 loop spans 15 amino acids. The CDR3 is CASAGQGAVSTEAFF. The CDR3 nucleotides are TGTGCCAGCGCTGGACAGGGGGCGGTGAGCACTGAAGCTTTCTTT.

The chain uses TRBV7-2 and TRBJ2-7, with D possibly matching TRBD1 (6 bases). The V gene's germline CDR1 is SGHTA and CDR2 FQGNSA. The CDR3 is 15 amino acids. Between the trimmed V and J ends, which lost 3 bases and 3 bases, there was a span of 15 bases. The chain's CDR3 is CASSLGRGAYYEQYF. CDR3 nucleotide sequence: TGTGCCAGCAGCTTGGGCAGGGGCGCATACTACGAGCAGTACTTC.

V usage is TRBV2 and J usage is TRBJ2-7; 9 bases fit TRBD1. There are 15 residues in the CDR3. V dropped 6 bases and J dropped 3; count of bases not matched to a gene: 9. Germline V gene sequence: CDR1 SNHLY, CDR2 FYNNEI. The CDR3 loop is CASSERDRVVYEQYF. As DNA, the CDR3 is TGTGCCAGCAGCGAAAGGGACAGGGTAGTCTACGAGCAGTACTTC.

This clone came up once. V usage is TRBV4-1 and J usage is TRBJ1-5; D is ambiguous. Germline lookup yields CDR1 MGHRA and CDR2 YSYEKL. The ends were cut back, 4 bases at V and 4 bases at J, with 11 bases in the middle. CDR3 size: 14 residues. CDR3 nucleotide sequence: TGCGCCAGCAGCCCACTCCCCGGGAATCAGCCCCAGCATTTT. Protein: CASSPLPGNQPQHF.

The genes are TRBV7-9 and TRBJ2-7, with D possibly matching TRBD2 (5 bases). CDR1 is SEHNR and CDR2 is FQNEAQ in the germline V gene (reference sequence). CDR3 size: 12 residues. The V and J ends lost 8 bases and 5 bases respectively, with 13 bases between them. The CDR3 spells CASSPPGDEQYF. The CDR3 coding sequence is TGTGCCAGCTCCCCCCCCGGGGACGAGCAGTACTTC. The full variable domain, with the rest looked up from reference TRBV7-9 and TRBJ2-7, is DTGVSQNPRHKITKRGQNVTFRCDPISEHNRLYWYRQTLGQGPEFLTYFQNEAQLEKSRLLSDRFSAERPKGSFSTLEIQRTEQGDSAMYLCASSPPGDEQYFGPGTRLTVT.

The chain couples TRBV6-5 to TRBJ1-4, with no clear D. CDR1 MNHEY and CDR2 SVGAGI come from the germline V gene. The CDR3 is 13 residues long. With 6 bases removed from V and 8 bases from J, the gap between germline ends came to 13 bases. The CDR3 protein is CASSLLMGEKLFF. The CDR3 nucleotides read TGTGCCAGCAGCCTTTTGATGGGGGAAAAACTGTTTTTT.

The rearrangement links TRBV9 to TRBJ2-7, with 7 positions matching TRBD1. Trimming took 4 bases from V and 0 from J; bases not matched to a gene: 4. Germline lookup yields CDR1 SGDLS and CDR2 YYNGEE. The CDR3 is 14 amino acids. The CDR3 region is CASSTTGISYEQYF. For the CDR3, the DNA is TGTGCCAGCAGCACGACAGGGATCTCCTACGAGCAGTACTTC.

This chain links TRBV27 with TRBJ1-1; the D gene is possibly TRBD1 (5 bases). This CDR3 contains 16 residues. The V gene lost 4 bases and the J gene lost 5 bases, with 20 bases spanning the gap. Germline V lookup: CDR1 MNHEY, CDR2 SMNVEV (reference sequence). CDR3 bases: TGTGCCAGCAGTTCCACAAACCCGACAGTACAAACTGAAGCTTTCTTT. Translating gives CASSSTNPTVQTEAFF.

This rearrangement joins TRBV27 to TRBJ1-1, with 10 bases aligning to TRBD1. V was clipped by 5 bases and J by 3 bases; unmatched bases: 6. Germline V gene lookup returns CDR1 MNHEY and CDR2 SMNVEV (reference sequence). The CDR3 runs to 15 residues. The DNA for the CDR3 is TGTGCCAGCAGTCCAAGGACAGGGGGGTACACTGAAGCTTTCTTT. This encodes CASSPRTGGYTEAFF.

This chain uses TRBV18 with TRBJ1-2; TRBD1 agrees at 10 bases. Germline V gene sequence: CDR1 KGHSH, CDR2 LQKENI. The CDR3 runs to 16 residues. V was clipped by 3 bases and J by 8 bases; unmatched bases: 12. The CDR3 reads CASSPPSTGGLMGYTF. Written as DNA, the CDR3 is TGTGCCAGCTCACCCCCCTCGACAGGGGGCTTGATGGGCTACACCTTC.

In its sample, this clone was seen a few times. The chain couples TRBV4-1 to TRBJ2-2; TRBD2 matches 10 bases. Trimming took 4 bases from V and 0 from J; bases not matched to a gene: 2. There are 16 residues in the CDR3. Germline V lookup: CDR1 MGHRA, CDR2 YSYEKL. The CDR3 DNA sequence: TGCGCCAGCAGCCGAGGACTAGCGGCGAACACCGGGGAGCTGTTTTTT. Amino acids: CASSRGLAANTGELFF.

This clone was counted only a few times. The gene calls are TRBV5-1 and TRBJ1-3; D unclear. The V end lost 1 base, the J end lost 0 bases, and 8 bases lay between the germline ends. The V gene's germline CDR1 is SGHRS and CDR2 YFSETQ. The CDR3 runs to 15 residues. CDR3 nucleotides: TGCGCCAGCAGCTTGTCCGGCATCTCTGGAAACACCATATATTTT. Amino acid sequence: CASSLSGISGNTIYF. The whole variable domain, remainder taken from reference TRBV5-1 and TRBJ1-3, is KAGVTQTPRYLIKTRGQQVTLSCSPISGHRSVSWYQQTPGQGLQFLFEYFSETQRNKGNFPGRFSGRQFSNSRSEMNVSTLELGDSALYLCASSLSGISGNTIYFGEGSWLTVV.

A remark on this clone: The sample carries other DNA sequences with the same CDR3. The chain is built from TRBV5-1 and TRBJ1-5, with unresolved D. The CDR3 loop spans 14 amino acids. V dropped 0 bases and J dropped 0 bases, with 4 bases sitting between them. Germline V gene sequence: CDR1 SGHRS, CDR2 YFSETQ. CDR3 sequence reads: CASSLGHSNQPQHF. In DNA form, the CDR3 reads TGCGCCAGCAGCTTGGGGCATAGCAATCAGCCCCAGCATTTT.